The rows below give T cell receptor beta chains drawn from one sample of a study of regulatory T cells in long-lasting Graves disease. Each CDR3 protein is one row after TCRdb ran MiXCR on the multiplex PCR reads. Of some 450,000 distinct CDR3 sequences detected, about 17% appear once; the ten largest clones hold roughly 10%. The same specimen was also included in a second study, on T cells in Graves' hyperthyroidism and ophthalmopathy.

The sample consisted of peripheral blood mononuclear cells (PBMCs), taken at new diagnosis, from a patient treated with antithyroid drugs. These TCRs come from a woman in her thirties with Graves disease. The CDR3 runs from the conserved cysteine through the conserved F or W. A D gene is named only where the DNA matches it firmly. Clone sizes are given selectively: once, few, many, or a class where the clone is expanded.

clone_size j_call d_call v_call cdr3_length cdr3_aa cdr3_nt
NA TRBJ1-2 NA TRBV27 15 CASRQLRGLNYGYTF TGTGCCAGCAGGCAACTCCGGGGGCTTAACTATGGCTACACCTTC
many TRBJ2-2 NA TRBV30 14 CAWRGQGNTGELFF TGTGCCTGGAGGGGACAAGGTAACACCGGGGAGCTGTTTTTT
few TRBJ2-7 NA TRBV28 15 CASSSLLGASYEQYF TGTGCCAGCAGTTCCTTGTTAGGTGCTTCCTACGAGCAGTACTTC
NA TRBJ2-3 TRBD2 TRBV19 16 CASSIEAGVGTDTQYF TGTGCCAGTAGTATTGAGGCGGGAGTGGGCACAGATACGCAGTATTTT
NA TRBJ2-7 NA TRBV2 15 CASSEIRILGSEQYF TGTGCCAGCAGTGAAATCCGGATTCTGGGTTCCGAGCAGTACTTC
many TRBJ2-5 NA TRBV11-2 17 CASSFYRTVTIEETQYF TGTGCCAGCAGCTTTTACCGGACAGTGACGATTGAAGAGACCCAGTACTTC
few TRBJ2-3 TRBD2 TRBV25-1 17 CASSESRRKRGVDTQYF TGTGCCAGCAGTGAATCGCGACGAAAGCGGGGTGTGGATACGCAGTATTTT
few TRBJ2-2 NA TRBV19 12 CASSPDHGELFF TGTGCCAGTAGTCCGGATCACGGGGAGCTGTTTTTT
NA TRBJ1-4 TRBD1 TRBV29-1 12 CSARDRGEKLFF TGCAGCGCTCGGGACAGGGGTGAAAAACTGTTTTTT
many TRBJ1-3 NA TRBV28 16 CASGWAGRFSGNTIYF TGTGCCAGCGGGTGGGCAGGGCGCTTCTCTGGAAACACCATATATTTT
few TRBJ2-1 TRBD1 TRBV11-2 16 CASSFPQGAYYNDQFF TGTGCCAGCAGCTTCCCGCAGGGGGCCTATTACAATGATCAGTTCTTC
many TRBJ2-1 TRBD2 TRBV12-3/TRBV12-4 14 CASSFGLDHNEQFF TGTGCCAGCAGTTTCGGACTAGATCACAATGAGCAGTTCTTC
NA TRBJ2-7 TRBD2 TRBV6-1 15 CASRPGLASTYEQYF TGTGCCAGCAGACCGGGACTAGCGTCCACCTACGAGCAGTACTTC
few TRBJ1-4 NA TRBV20-1 13 CSAGNWEDEKLFF TGCAGTGCTGGCAATTGGGAGGATGAAAAACTGTTTTTT
NA TRBJ2-7 NA TRBV19 14 CASSTGDTFYEQYF TGTGCCAGTAGTACGGGGGACACCTTCTACGAGCAGTACTTC
few TRBJ2-3 NA TRBV6-1 14 CARGRTSNGDTQYF TGTGCCAGAGGACGGACCTCGAACGGAGATACGCAGTATTTT
NA TRBJ1-6 NA TRBV6-2/TRBV6-3 14 CASSYSPQGSTLHF TGTGCCAGCAGTTACTCACCGCAGGGTAGCACCCTCCACTTT
NA TRBJ1-3 NA TRBV6-1 14 CASSQDDSGNTIYF TGTGCCAGCAGTCAGGACGACTCTGGAAACACCATATATTTT
NA TRBJ1-4 NA TRBV3-1 13 CASTTGTNEKLFF TGTGCCAGCACCACCGGGACTAATGAAAAACTGTTTTTT
many TRBJ2-7 TRBD1 TRBV24-1 13 CATSDAQGDEQYF TGTGCCACCAGTGACGCACAGGGGGACGAGCAGTACTTC
few TRBJ2-3 NA TRBV12-3/TRBV12-4 15 CASSFYTGVTDTQYF TGTGCCAGCAGTTTTTATACGGGAGTAACAGATACGCAGTATTTT
many TRBJ2-2 TRBD2 TRBV6-5 17 CASSYLGTSGNTGELFF TGTGCCAGCAGTTACCTCGGGACTAGCGGTAACACCGGGGAGCTGTTTTTT
many TRBJ2-1 TRBD1 TRBV6-2/TRBV6-3 16 CASSPTPGQAYNEQFF TGTGCCAGCAGTCCAACCCCGGGACAGGCCTACAATGAGCAGTTCTTC
few TRBJ1-5 TRBD1 TRBV27 13 CASTGGANQPQHF TGTGCCAGCACAGGGGGGGCCAATCAGCCCCAGCATTTT
NA TRBJ1-2 NA TRBV28 14 CASSLGDTNYGYTF TGTGCCAGCAGTTTGGGGGACACCAACTATGGCTACACCTTC
many TRBJ2-3 NA TRBV5-5 14 CASSWGGWADTQYF TGTGCCAGCAGCTGGGGTGGTTGGGCAGATACGCAGTATTTT
many TRBJ1-6 NA TRBV11-2 14 CASSLVGAFSPLHF TGTGCCAGCAGCTTAGTAGGGGCCTTTTCACCCCTCCACTTT
many TRBJ2-3 NA TRBV12-3/TRBV12-4 14 CASRTGTPRTPQYF TGTGCCAGCAGGACCGGGACTCCCCGTACCCCGCAGTATTTT
many TRBJ1-6 NA TRBV27 13 CASSLNRVSPLHF TGTGCCAGCAGTTTAAACCGGGTTTCACCCCTCCACTTT
many TRBJ2-3 TRBD2 TRBV12-3/TRBV12-4 18 CASSLGEAGGTSTDTQYF TGTGCCAGCAGTTTAGGTGAAGCGGGAGGGACTAGCACAGATACGCAGTATTTT
many TRBJ2-7 TRBD2 TRBV28 16 CASSSQGGSGGYEQYF TGTGCCAGCAGTTCCCAGGGGGGTAGCGGGGGATACGAGCAGTACTTC
NA TRBJ2-1 NA TRBV27 12 CSAVGSYNEQFF TGTTCAGCGGTGGGCTCCTACAATGAGCAGTTCTTC
few TRBJ1-2 NA TRBV5-5 11 CASSVRAGETF TGTGCCAGCAGCGTCAGGGCTGGAGAGACCTTC
NA TRBJ1-1 NA TRBV6-1 14 CASQVGTMNTEAFF TGTGCCAGCCAAGTTGGGACCATGAACACTGAAGCTTTCTTT
many TRBJ2-1 NA TRBV20-1 17 CSARVDRGGSSYNEQFF TGCAGTGCTAGAGTCGACCGGGGCGGAAGCTCCTACAATGAGCAGTTCTTC